The present T cell receptor beta chain was sequenced within a study of OX40 agonist ivuxolimab in advanced cancers. For the study in its entirety: Ivuxolimab, which targeted the costimulatory receptor OX40 (CD134), was an agonistic, fully human IgG2 monoclonal antibody. Intravenous ivuxolimab was administered to patients every 2 weeks at six dose levels: 0.01, 0.1, 0.3, 1.5, 3 and 10 mg/kg. The point of sequencing TCRbeta in the periphery was to test whether ivuxolimab changed TCR sequence diversity and drove clonal T-cell expansion. Prior anti-PD-1, anti-PD-L1 or anti-CTLA-4 therapy was permitted, and 35% to 40% of dose-escalation patients had received checkpoint inhibitors. Of the roughly 52 dose-escalation patients, hepatocellular carcinoma was present in 19, melanoma in roughly 15, renal cell carcinoma in 9 and head and neck cancer in 9. Partial responses were achieved by three dose-escalation patients, of whom one had hepatocellular carcinoma and two had cutaneous melanoma. The monotherapy dose-escalation portion (N ≈ 52 patients) of the phase I ivuxolimab trial is reported in the paper. In the dose-escalation cohort, around four fifths of patients were male, and the mean age was 60 years with a range of roughly 23 to 79. Overall study results and their limits: Which antigens the clonally expanded peripheral T cells were specific for was not determined. Low levels of normalized T-cell clonal expansion were also seen in some patients who did not respond. At doses from 0.1 to 3.0 mg/kg, clonal expansion was seen in both CD4+ and CD8+ blood T cells between baseline and week 6. In the 0.1-3.0 mg/kg groups, partial responders were among the patients with the lowest normalized peripheral clonal expansion, particularly in CD8+ T cells. After ivuxolimab, CD8+ T cells had more expanded clones than CD4+ T cells on average.

V loses 6 bases at its end and J loses 7 bases; junction bases beyond the gene matches: 5. CDR1 is given as MNHEY and CDR2 as SVGAGI, both from the germline V gene. The CDR3 covers 12 residues, taking in both the cysteine and the phenylalanine. Just the 36-base CDR3 DNA is kept, in frame starting at base 1. The trial excluded patients who had a history of autoimmune disease or were on systemic immunosuppression. Peripheral blood for TCR sequencing was drawn from every dose cohort at baseline, at cycle 4 day 1 and at cycle 7 day 1. Samples came from an open-label, multicenter, first-in-human phase I dose-escalation trial of ivuxolimab. Adults with locally advanced or metastatic melanoma, renal cell, hepatocellular, or head and neck squamous cell carcinoma were enrolled in the trial. Before TCR sequencing, CD4+ T cells and CD8+ T cells were sorted from peripheral blood as separate populations. To sequence the TCRbeta CDR3 region, genomic DNA was isolated from the sorted cells. The immunoSEQ Assay was used for sequencing of TCRbeta CDR3 regions. TCRdb retrieved this table from immuneACCESS and kept in-frame rearrangements only. Not all clones are present; in checked studies, unresolved V genes account for under half, and no reason is known for the remainder. The sample table records approximately 68,000 clones; 85% to 90% of these occur just once. The ten largest clones add up to more than 3.5% of the sample.

As to this clone: Its antigen remains unidentified. No clone much larger than this one lies a single base away; base qualities are absent.

The sequencing used CD4+ or CD8+ T cells sorted from blood, collected in a trial of the OX40 agonist ivuxolimab. The chain couples TRBV6-5 to TRBJ1-2, with 7 bases in between that match TRBD1. The receptor's source is an adult with an advanced solid tumor such as melanoma, head and neck, liver or kidney cancer. Read as DNA, the sequence is TGTGCCAGCAGGACAGGGTCCGGTGGCTACACCTTC. It translates to CASRTGSGGYTF.